These 15 T cell receptor beta chains share one sample of origin, sequenced in a study of human T cells and chemical hapten exposure. TCRdb passed the RACE reads through MiXCR, listing each CDR3 protein once. The sample includes some 150,000 distinct CDR3 sequences, 10% to 15% of them seen just once. Time point in this sample: patch test 2, 6 weeks after DPC sensitization. Noted treatment: therapeutic diphenylcyclopropenone sensitization with weekly scalp DPC. The input for sequencing was whole blood, taken in connection with sensitization to the hapten diphenylcyclopropenone (DPC). These receptors were obtained from a woman in her 50s with alopecia areata. Some clones in this sample may be carry-over from other donors' samples.

This chain links TRBV5-6 with TRBJ2-3; D remains ambiguous. The CDR3 is made up of 15 amino acids. Germline values: CDR1 SGHDT, CDR2 YYEEEE. Trimming removed 3 bases at V and 0 bases at J, with 11 bases between. The CDR3, as DNA: TGTGCCAGCAGCTGGGGATTCGGTAGCACAGATACGCAGTATTTT. This sequence encodes CASSWGFGSTDTQYF.

This chain joins TRBV12-3 or TRBV12-4 and TRBJ2-7; 9 bases are a match to TRBD1. The V and J ends lost 4 bases and 7 bases, in that order; junction bases with no gene match: 8. The CDR3 consists of 14 residues. CDR3 protein: CASSSKDRGIEQYF. CDR3 DNA: TGTGCCAGCAGTTCAAAGGACAGGGGCATAGAGCAGTACTTC.

The chain carries TRBV14 and TRBJ2-5; TRBD2 might be the D (6 bases). In germline, CDR1 is SGHDN, CDR2 FVKESK. Between the trimmed V and J ends, which lost 4 bases and 3 bases, there was a span of 15 bases. There are 15 residues in the CDR3. CDR3 amino acids: CASSPGLAGKETQYF. The CDR3 DNA follows: TGTGCCAGCAGCCCGGGACTCGCGGGAAAAGAGACCCAGTACTTC. Combining the CDR3 with reference TRBV14 and TRBJ2-5 gives the whole variable domain EAGVTQFPSHSVIEKGQTVTLRCDPISGHDNLYWYRRVMGKEIKFLLHFVKESKQDESGMPNNRFLAERTGGTYSTLKVQPAELEDSGVYFCASSPGLAGKETQYFGPGTRLLVL.

Many counts were recorded for this clonotype. The V gene is TRBV18, the J gene TRBJ2-1; 7 bases map to TRBD2. CDR1 KGHSH and CDR2 LQKENI come from the germline V gene. This CDR3 is built from 15 residues. The J segment lost 4 bases and the V segment lost 3 bases, leaving 6 bases of the junction unmatched. The CDR3 region has the DNA TGTGCCAGCTCACCCACACGGGGAGGGTACAATGAGCAGTTCTTC. Amino acid sequence: CASSPTRGGYNEQFF.

This clonotype has just a few counts. The chain carries TRBV19 and TRBJ2-2, with D perhaps matching TRBD2 (7 bases). CDR1 is LNHDA and CDR2 is SQIVND in the germline V gene (reference sequence). The CDR3 is 13 amino acids. Deletions cut 11 bases from V and 5 bases from J, with 15 bases between. CDR3 sequence (DNA): TGTGCCGCGGGGCGGGGGCAGACCGGGGAGCTGTTTTTT. As protein: CAAGRGQTGELFF.

This clonotype was observed at least ten times. The V call is TRBV18, the J call TRBJ2-5, with D hard to call. The germline gives CDR1 KGHSH, CDR2 LQKENI. The CDR3 covers 15 residues. Trimming removed 1 base from V and 3 bases from J, with 12 bases in between. CDR3 bases: TGTGCCAGCTCACCACAGCAAGATTCGAAAGAGACCCAGTACTTC. Translation gives CASSPQQDSKETQYF.

The rearrangement links TRBV15 to TRBJ2-4, with unresolved D. Germline V gives CDR1 LNHNV, CDR2 YYDKDF (reference sequence). The CDR3 length is 13 residues. The V end was cut by 5 bases, the J end by 6 bases, with 11 bases between. The CDR3 DNA reads TGTGCCACCAGCCTTCGGACGTTAAACATTCAGTACTTC. Its translation is CATSLRTLNIQYF. The full variable domain, completed using reference TRBV15 and TRBJ2-4, is DAMVIQNPRYQVTQFGKPVTLSCSQTLNHNVMYWYQQKSSQAPKLLFHYYDKDFNNEADTPDNFQSRRPNTSFCFLDIRSPGLGDTAMYLCATSLRTLNIQYFGAGTRLSVL.

The sample holds a few counts of this clonotype. This chain connects TRBV3-1 to TRBJ2-7; TRBD1 aligns across 9 bases. Germline values: CDR1 LGHDT, CDR2 YNNKEL (reference sequence). Losses at the gene ends were 5 bases for V and 7 bases for J; bases not matched to a gene: 12. This CDR3 has 15 residues. CDR3 nucleotide sequence: TGTGCCAGCAGCTACCACCGGGACAGGGCACGGGAGCAGTACTTC. Residues: CASSYHRDRAREQYF.

The chain links TRBV29-1 to TRBJ1-3, with D unclear. V shed 2 bases and J shed 2 bases, with 10 bases lying between them. Germline-derived CDR1 and CDR2 are SQVTM and ANQGSEA. The CDR3 contains 14 residues. CDR3 bases: TGCAGCGTTGAAACGGTGGCTCCTGGAAACACCATATATTTT. Translating it yields CSVETVAPGNTIYF.

This clonotype was seen a single time. The genes are TRBV11-2 and TRBJ1-5; D gene uncertain. The germline V and J ends were trimmed by 7 bases and 4 bases, with 11 bases remaining between them. Per the germline V gene, CDR1 is SGHAT and CDR2 is FQNNGV. The CDR3 is 13 amino acids. The CDR3 is CASIAGLNQPQHF. The CDR3 nucleotides read TGTGCCAGCATCGCGGGCCTTAATCAGCCCCAGCATTTT.

This clonotype occurred many times. V is TRBV18 and J is TRBJ1-2; no clear D gene. Trimming pared 5 bases from V and 8 bases from J, leaving 24 bases between. The CDR3 loop spans 16 amino acids. The V gene's germline CDR1 is KGHSH and CDR2 LQKENI. As DNA, the CDR3 is TGTGCCAGCTCATCAGGACTTACCGGGAGCCAAGGGGGCTACACCTTC. It codes for CASSSGLTGSQGGYTF.

The chain uses TRBV5-4 and TRBJ2-1; D uncertain. Germline assignment: CDR1 SGHNT and CDR2 YYREEE (reference sequence). Trimming stripped 7 bases from V and 0 bases from J, with 11 bases between. CDR3 size: 14 residues. The CDR3 reads CASGPGYSYNEQFF. CDR3 nucleotides: TGTGCCAGCGGGCCGGGCTACTCCTACAATGAGCAGTTCTTC.

This clonotype was detected a few times. The CDR3 is CASSPWTGGISEAFF. The CDR3 DNA reads as TGTGCCAGCAGCCCATGGACAGGGGGGATCTCTGAAGCTTTCTTT. This sequence joins TRBV12-3 or TRBV12-4 and TRBJ1-1, with 10 nucleotides matching TRBD1. J was trimmed by 6 bases and V by 6 bases; bases with no gene match: 10. The CDR3 is 15 residues long.

The chain couples TRBV4-1 to TRBJ1-5, with a tentative D call TRBD1 (5 bases). V was pared by 0 bases and J by 11 bases, with 23 bases between. The CDR3 runs to 17 residues. From germline, CDR1 is MGHRA and CDR2 YSYEKL. The CDR3 loop is CASSQEVGSGRGRTQHF. The CDR3 bases are TGCGCCAGCAGCCAAGAGGTAGGATCAGGGCGGGGACGGACCCAGCATTTT.

This clonotype was counted at least ten times. The rearrangement joins TRBV6-4 to TRBJ2-3; 14 bases match TRBD2. Per germline, CDR1 MRHNA and CDR2 SNTAGT. This CDR3 region has 17 residues. V trimming: 2 bases; J trimming: 3 bases; junction bases outside the gene matches: 4. CDR3 residues: CASSDGTSGSGTDTQYF. CDR3 in DNA: TGTGCCAGCAGTGACGGGACTAGCGGGAGCGGGACAGATACGCAGTATTTT.